This record looks at one T cell receptor (beta chain) sequence and its context. Its binding antigen is unknown. Base qualities are missing; no much larger clone stands one base away. V is trimmed back by 5 bases and J by 3 bases, and the junction contains 3 bases that no gene match accounts for. The CDR3 spans 12 residues, from the cysteine through the phenylalanine. The retained sequence is limited to the CDR3, 36 bases, with the frame set at the first base. The germline V gene supplies CDR1 SQVTM and CDR2 ANQGSEA. The data were taken from a study of blood T cell repertoires in COVID-19 (dated by TCRdb to 2018 to 2021). For context, the study as a whole: Samples covering the acute and convalescent phases of COVID-19 were provided by collaborators in the United States, Italy and Spain. The prospective study material was composed of cDNA or gDNA derived from T cells, B-cell-depleted T cells, or PBMCs. The dataset comprised deeply sampled blood TCRbeta repertoires from subjects exposed to, actively infected with, or recovered from COVID-19. The repertoires were released in a freely available public database intended as a resource for research on the immune response to SARS-CoV-2. The samples were drawn from the first 160 participants of the ongoing ImmuneRACE study and from 950 to 1,500 subjects provided by 6 global collaborators. Nearly every sample came with metadata listing a de-identified subject ID, COVID-19 status, age in years and sex. Where available, HLA class I and class II types were obtained from metadata supplied by the sample provider rather than from assay-based typing.

What the study reported, not specific to this receptor: The quantity of clinical and demographic metadata differed by source and by participant and was supplied without curation.

TCRbeta CDR3 regions were amplified from genomic DNA by means of the immunoSEQ Assay, a bias-controlled multiplex PCR. Under the source paper's analysis protocol: The number of nucleated cells in each sample was estimated by amplification of reference gene primers within the assay. To quantify the absolute abundance of each unique TCRbeta CDR3 rearrangement, sequence reads were collapsed and filtered. For each sample, productive Simpson clonality was calculated as the square root of Simpson's diversity index across productive rearrangements. TCRdb provides this immuneACCESS table in a form limited to in-frame rearrangements. Some clones are lacking; in checked studies, under half of them reflect an unresolved V gene, and why the rest are absent is not known. Clone size and V and J calls were adopted from that table, with D and trimming inferred from the DNA. Within this sample are approximately 110,000 clones, with 86% of them counted one time only. Around 5% of the sample belongs to the ten largest clones.

The collaborating institutions used their own protocols to collect whole blood in K2EDTA tubes. For TCRbeta analysis, collaborators shipped samples in one of three forms: frozen whole blood, isolated PBMCs, or DNA extracted from either of those sample types. The chain is made from TRBV29-1 and TRBJ1-2, with TRBD1 identical over 7 junction bases. This sequence originates from a human donor in a cohort sampled during active COVID-19. The sequencing input was peripheral blood. The encoded CDR3 is CSVRGGDYGYTF. The DNA is TGCAGCGTTCGAGGGGGCGACTATGGCTACACCTTC.